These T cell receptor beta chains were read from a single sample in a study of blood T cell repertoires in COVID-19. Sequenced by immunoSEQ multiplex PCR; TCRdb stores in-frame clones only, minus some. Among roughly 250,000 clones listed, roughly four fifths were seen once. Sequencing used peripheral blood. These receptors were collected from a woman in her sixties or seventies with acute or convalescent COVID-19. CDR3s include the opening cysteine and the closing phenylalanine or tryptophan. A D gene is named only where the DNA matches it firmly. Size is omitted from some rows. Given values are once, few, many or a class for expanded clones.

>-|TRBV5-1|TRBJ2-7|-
TGCGCCAGCAGCTTGTTTGGGGAGGTGGGCTACGAGCAGTACTTC
CASSLFGEVGYEQYF
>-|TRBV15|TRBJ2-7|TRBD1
TGTGCCACCAGCAGAGAAAGTGGGGGACAGGGGGCGTACGAGCAGTACTTC
CATSRESGGQGAYEQYF
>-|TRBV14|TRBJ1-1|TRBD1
TGTGCCAGCAGCCAATTAGGGGGCAGAACTGAAGCTTTCTTT
CASSQLGGRTEAFF
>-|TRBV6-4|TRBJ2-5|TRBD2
TGTGCCAGCAGATTGAAGACAGTACCGACCTTAGCGGGGGAAGAGACCCAGTACTTC
CASRLKTVPTLAGEETQYF
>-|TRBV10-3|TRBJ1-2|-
TGTGCCATCAGTGAGCCACCAGGAGGCTATGGCTACACCTTC
CAISEPPGGYGYTF
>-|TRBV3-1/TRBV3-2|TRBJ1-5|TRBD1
TGTGCCAGCAGCCAAGGAAACAGGGGTAATCAGCCCCAGCATTTT
CASSQGNRGNQPQHF
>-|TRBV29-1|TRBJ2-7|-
TGCAGCGTTGTGGACAGCATCTACGAGCAGTACTTC
CSVVDSIYEQYF
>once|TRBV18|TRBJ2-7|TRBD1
TGTGCCAGCTCACCCCGACAGGGAGACGAGCAGTACTTC
CASSPRQGDEQYF
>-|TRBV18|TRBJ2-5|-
TGTGCCAGCTCACCACTGGCAGGGGAGAGTGAGACCCAGTACTTC
CASSPLAGESETQYF
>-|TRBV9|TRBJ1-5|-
TGTGCCAGCAGCGTAGACAGTAGCAATCAGCCCCAGCATTTT
CASSVDSSNQPQHF
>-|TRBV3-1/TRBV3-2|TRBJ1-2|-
TGTGCCAGCAGCCAAGACTCCAGTTTTATTGGCTACACCTTC
CASSQDSSFIGYTF
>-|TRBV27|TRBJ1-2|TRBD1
TGTGCCAGCAGTGCCGGACAGGGCTCTTCTGGCTACACCTTC
CASSAGQGSSGYTF
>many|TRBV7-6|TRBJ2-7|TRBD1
TGTGCCAGCAGCTCTTTTCCCGGGGGACAGGTCGATTATGTCGAGCAGTACTTC
CASSSFPGGQVDYVEQYF
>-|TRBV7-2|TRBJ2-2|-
TGTGCCAGCAGCTTTCAGGGCACCGGGGAGCTGTTTTTT
CASSFQGTGELFF
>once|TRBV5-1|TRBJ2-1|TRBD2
TGCGCCAGCAGCTTGGGAGGGACTAGCGGGGGGGCCCTCTACAATGAGCAGTTCTTC
CASSLGGTSGGALYNEQFF
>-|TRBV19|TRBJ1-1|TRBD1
TGTGCCAGTGCCGGCCGCGGGACAGGGAAAGGGGCTGAAGCTTTCTTT
CASAGRGTGKGAEAFF
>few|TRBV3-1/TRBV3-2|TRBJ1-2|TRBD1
TGTGCCAGCACCCCGGGACAGGGCATCTTCTATGGCTACACCTTC
CASTPGQGIFYGYTF